Below, one TCR beta chain is given with its context. What it binds is not known. In germline, CDR1 is MNHNS, CDR2 SASEGT. J lost 0 bases, V lost 5 bases, and 6 bases had no gene match. CDR3 length equals 18 residues. These data are taken from a study of CD8 T cells in ankylosing spondylitis. Study-wide results and limits: The study identified a TCR beta motif of under ten highly homologous variants that appeared characteristic of ankylosing spondylitis blood.

TCRdb re-called the 5' RACE reads through MiXCR, storing one row per CDR3 protein. This table holds 150,000 to 250,000 distinct CDR3 sequences, around 13% found once. The TCR sequence derives from a male donor with ankylosing spondylitis or in good health (not recorded which). The V and J genes are TRBV6-1 and TRBJ2-1; TRBD2 matches 14 bases. Sequencing was performed on blood, either unsorted or a sorted T cell fraction (not recorded which). The CDR3 DNA is TGTGCCAGCAGTCCCGGGACTAGCGGGAGTTCCTCCTACAATGAGCAGTTCTTC. This encodes CASSPGTSGSSSYNEQFF.